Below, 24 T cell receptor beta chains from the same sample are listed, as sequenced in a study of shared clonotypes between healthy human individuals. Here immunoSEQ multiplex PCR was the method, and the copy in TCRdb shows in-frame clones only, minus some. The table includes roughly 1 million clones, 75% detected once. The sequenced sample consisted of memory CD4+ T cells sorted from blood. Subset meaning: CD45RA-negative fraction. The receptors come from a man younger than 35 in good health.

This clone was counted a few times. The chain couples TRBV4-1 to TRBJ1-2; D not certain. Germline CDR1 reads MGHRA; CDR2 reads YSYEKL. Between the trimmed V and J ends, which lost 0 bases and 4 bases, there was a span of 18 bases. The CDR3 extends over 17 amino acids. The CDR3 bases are TGCGCCAGCAGCCAAGATCTCGGGTTTAGAAACGCCTATGGCTACACCTTC. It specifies CASSQDLGFRNAYGYTF.

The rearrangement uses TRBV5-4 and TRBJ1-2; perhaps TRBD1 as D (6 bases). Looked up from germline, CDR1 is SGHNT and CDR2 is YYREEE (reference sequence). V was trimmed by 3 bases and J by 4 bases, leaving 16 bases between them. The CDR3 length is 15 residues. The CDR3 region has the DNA TGTGCCAGCAGCTCCAATTCACAGGGCTTCTATGGCTACACCTTC. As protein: CASSSNSQGFYGYTF.

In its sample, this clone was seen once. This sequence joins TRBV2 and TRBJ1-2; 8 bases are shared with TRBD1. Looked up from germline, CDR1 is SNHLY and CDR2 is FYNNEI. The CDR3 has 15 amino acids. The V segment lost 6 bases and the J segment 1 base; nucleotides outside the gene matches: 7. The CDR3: CASRKETGGNYGYTF. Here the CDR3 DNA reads TGTGCCAGCAGGAAAGAAACAGGGGGTAACTATGGCTACACCTTC.

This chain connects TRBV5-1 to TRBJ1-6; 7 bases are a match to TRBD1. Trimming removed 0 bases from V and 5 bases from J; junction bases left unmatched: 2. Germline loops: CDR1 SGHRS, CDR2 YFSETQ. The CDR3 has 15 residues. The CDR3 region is CASSLEGQHNSPLHF. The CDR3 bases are TGCGCCAGCAGCTTGGAGGGACAGCATAATTCACCCCTCCACTTT. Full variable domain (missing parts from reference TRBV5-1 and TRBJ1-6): KAGVTQTPRYLIKTRGQQVTLSCSPISGHRSVSWYQQTPGQGLQFLFEYFSETQRNKGNFPGRFSGRQFSNSRSEMNVSTLELGDSALYLCASSLEGQHNSPLHFGNGTRLTVT.

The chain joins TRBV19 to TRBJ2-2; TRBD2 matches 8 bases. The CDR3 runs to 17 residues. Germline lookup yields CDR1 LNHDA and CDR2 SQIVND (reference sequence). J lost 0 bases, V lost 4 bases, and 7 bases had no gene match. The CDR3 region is CASSRSAGATNTGELFF. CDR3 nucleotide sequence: TGTGCCAGTAGTAGATCAGCGGGGGCTACGAACACCGGGGAGCTGTTTTTT.

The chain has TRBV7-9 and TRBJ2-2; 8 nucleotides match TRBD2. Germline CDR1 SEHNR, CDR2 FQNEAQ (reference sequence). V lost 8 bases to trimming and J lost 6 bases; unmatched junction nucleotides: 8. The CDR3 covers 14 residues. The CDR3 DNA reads TGTGCCAGCGCCGGGACTAGTGGTTCCGGGGAGCTGTTTTTT. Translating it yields CASAGTSGSGELFF.

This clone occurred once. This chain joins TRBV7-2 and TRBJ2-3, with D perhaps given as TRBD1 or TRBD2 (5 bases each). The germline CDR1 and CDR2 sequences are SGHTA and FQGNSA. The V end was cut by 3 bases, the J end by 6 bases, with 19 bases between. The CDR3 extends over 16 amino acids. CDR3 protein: CASSLTGTAGVDTQYF. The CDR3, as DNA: TGTGCCAGCAGCTTGACCGGGACCGCGGGCGTCGATACGCAGTATTTT.

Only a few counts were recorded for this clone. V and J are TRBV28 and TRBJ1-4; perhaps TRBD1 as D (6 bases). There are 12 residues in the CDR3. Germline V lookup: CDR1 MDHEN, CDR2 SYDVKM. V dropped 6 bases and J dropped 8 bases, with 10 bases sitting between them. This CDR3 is CASRQGPEKLFF. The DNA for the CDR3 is TGTGCCAGCAGGCAGGGGCCCGAAAAACTGTTTTTT.

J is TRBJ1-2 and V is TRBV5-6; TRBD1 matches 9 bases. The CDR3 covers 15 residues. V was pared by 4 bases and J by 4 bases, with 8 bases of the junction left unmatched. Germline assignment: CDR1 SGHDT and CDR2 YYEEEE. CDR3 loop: CASSSGDRARYGYTF. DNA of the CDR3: TGTGCCAGCAGCAGCGGGGACAGGGCTCGCTATGGCTACACCTTC. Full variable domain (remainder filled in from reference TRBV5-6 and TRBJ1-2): DAGVTQSPTHLIKTRGQQVTLRCSPKSGHDTVSWYQQALGQGPQFIFQYYEEEERQRGNFPDRFSGHQFPNYSSELNVNALLLGDSALYLCASSSGDRARYGYTFGSGTRLTVV.

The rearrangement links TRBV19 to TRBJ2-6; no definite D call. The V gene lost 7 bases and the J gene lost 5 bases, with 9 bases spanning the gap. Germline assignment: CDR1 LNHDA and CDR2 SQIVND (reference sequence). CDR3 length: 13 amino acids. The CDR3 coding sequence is TGTGCCAGTACCCAGATGAGGGCCAACGTCCTGACTTTC. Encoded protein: CASTQMRANVLTF.

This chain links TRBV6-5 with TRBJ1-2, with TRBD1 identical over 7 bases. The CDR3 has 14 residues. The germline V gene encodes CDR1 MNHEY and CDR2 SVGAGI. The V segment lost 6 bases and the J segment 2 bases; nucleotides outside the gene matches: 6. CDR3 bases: TGTGCCAGCAGACCTGGGACAGAGAACTATGGCTACACCTTC. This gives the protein CASRPGTENYGYTF.

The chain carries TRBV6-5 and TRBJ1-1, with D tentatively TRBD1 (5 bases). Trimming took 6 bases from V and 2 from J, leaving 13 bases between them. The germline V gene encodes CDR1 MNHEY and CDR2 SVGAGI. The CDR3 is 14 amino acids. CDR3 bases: TGTGCCAGCAGCCGGGACCCGGATAACACTGAAGCTTTCTTT. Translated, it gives CASSRDPDNTEAFF.

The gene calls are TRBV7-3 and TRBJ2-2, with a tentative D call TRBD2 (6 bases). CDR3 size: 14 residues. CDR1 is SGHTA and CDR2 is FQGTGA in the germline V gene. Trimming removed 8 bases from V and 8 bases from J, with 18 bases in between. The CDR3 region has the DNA TGTGCCAGCGGGCCCGGGCTAGCGAGGGGGGAGCTGTTTTTT. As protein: CASGPGLARGELFF. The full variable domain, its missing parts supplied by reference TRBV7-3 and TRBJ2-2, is GAGVSQTPSNKVTEKGKYVELRCDPISGHTALYWYRQSLGQGPEFLIYFQGTGAADDSGLPNDRFFAVRPEGSVSTLKIQRTERGDSAVYLCASGPGLARGELFFGEGSRLTVL.

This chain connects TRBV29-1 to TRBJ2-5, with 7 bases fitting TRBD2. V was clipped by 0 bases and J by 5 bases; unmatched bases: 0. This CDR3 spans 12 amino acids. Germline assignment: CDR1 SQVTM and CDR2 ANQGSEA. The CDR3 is CSVEELAETQYF. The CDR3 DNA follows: TGCAGCGTTGAAGAACTAGCGGAGACCCAGTACTTC.

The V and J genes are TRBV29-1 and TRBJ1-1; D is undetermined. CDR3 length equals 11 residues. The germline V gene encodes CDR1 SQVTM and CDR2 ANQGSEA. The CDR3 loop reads CRTIRATEAFF. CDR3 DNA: TGCAGAACCATAAGGGCCACTGAAGCTTTCTTT.

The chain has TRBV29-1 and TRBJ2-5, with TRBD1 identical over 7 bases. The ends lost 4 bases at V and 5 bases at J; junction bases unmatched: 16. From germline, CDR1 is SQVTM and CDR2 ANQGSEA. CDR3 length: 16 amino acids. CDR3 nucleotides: TGCAGCGTTGTGAATAGGGACAGCTGGTATGTGGAGACCCAGTACTTC. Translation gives CSVVNRDSWYVETQYF. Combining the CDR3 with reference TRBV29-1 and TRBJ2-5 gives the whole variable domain SAVISQKPSRDICQRGTSLTIQCQVDSQVTMMFWYRQQPGQSLTLIATANQGSEATYESGFVIDKFPISRPNLTFSTLTVSNMSPEDSSIYLCSVVNRDSWYVETQYFGPGTRLLVL.

CDR3 in DNA: TGTGCCAGCTCACCGTCCGACGGGAGCAATCAGCCCCAGCATTTT. Translating gives CASSPSDGSNQPQHF. The chain has TRBV18 and TRBJ1-5; D is unresolved. This CDR3 is built from 15 residues. V lost 3 bases, J lost 1 base, and 10 bases lay in between. Germline V gene data show CDR1 as KGHSH and CDR2 as LQKENI.

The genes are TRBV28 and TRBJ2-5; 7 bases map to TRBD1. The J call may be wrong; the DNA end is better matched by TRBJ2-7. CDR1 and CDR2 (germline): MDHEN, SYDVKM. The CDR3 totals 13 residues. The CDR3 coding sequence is TGTGCCAGCACCCCGACAGGGTGGTACGAGCAGTACTTC. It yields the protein CASTPTGWYEQYF.

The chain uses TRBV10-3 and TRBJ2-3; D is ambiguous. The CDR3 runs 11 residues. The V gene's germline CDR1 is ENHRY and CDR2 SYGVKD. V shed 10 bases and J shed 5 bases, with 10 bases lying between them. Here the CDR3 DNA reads TGTGCCACCACCCAGAAAGATACGCAGTATTTT. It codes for CATTQKDTQYF.

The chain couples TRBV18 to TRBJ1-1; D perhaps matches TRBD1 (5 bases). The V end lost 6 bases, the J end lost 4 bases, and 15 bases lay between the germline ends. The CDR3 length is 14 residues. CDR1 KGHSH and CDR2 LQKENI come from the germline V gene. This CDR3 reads CASSREAGITEAFF. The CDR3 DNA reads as TGTGCCAGCTCTCGCGAAGCAGGGATCACTGAAGCTTTCTTT.

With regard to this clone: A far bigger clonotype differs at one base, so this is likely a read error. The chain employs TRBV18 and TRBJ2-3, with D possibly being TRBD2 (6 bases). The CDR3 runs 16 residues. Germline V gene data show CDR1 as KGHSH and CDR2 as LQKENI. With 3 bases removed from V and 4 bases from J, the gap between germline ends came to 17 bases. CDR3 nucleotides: TGTGCCAGCTCACCTGTCCTTCGGGAGATAGCAGATACGCAGTATTTT. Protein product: CASSPVLREIADTQYF.

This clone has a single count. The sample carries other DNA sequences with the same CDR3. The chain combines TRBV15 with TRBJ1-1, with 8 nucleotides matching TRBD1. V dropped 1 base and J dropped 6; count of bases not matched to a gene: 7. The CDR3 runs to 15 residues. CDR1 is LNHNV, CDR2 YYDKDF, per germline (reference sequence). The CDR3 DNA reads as TGTGCCACCAGCAGAGGTACAGGGGGAAGGGCTGAAGCTTTCTTT. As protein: CATSRGTGGRAEAFF.

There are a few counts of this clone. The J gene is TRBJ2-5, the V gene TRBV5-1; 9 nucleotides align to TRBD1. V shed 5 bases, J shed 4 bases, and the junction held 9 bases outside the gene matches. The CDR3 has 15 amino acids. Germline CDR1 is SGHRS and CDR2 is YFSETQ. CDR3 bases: TGCGCCAGCAGACGGACAGGGGTATTCGGAGAGACCCAGTACTTC. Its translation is CASRRTGVFGETQYF.

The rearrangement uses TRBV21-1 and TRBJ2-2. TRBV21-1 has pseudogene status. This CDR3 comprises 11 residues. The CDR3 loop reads CASSKRGVCPF. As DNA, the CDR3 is TGTGCCAGCAGCAAGAGGGGAGTTTGCCCTTTT.